This entry lists 20 T cell receptor beta chains sequenced from one sample in a study of blood T cell repertoires in COVID-19. The method was immunoSEQ multiplex PCR; TCRdb's version includes in-frame clones alone and lacks a portion of them. Altogether fewer than 200,000 clones are present, approximately 80% being singletons, with the ten largest covering approximately 7%. Source material: peripheral blood. All receptors derive from a human donor in a cohort sampled during active COVID-19.

This clone has a single count. The rearrangement links TRBV18 to TRBJ2-7, with TRBD1 matching over 7 bases. The length of the CDR3 is 14 residues. The trim removed 5 bases at V and 6 bases at J, leaving 10 bases unmatched. The germline V gene has CDR1 KGHSH and CDR2 LQKENI. The CDR3 DNA is TGTGCCAGCTCAGCCCCGGGACAGAATACCGAGCAGTACTTC. Protein sequence: CASSAPGQNTEQYF.

Regarding this clone: The junction and the germline gene differ at one end; a read error may be behind it. V usage is TRBV5-4 and J usage is TRBJ2-1; tentative D call: TRBD2 (5 bases). The CDR3 is 11 residues long. Germline V gene sequence: CDR1 SGHNT, CDR2 YYREEE (reference sequence). CDR3 in amino acids: CASSPWAGRLF. CDR3 coding DNA: TGTGCCAGCAGCCCTTGGGCGGGTCGGCTCTTC.

The rearrangement joins TRBV5-1 to TRBJ2-3, with TRBD1 as a possible D gene (6 bases). Germline CDR1 is SGHRS and CDR2 is YFSETQ. The CDR3 spans 15 residues. V was trimmed by 4 bases and J by 3 bases, leaving 15 bases between them. Here the CDR3 DNA reads TGCGCCAGCAGCCTACTCGGGACAACTACAGATACGCAGTATTTT. Protein: CASSLLGTTTDTQYF.

The gene calls are TRBV5-1 and TRBJ2-7, with 9 bases that match TRBD1. The V and J ends lost 4 bases and 6 bases, in that order; junction bases with no gene match: 11. Germline V lookup: CDR1 SGHRS, CDR2 YFSETQ. The CDR3 length is 15 residues. The CDR3, as DNA: TGCGCCAGCAGCCCCATCTCCGGGACAGGGTCCGAGCAGTACTTC. Amino acid sequence: CASSPISGTGSEQYF.

This chain connects TRBV7-3 to TRBJ2-3; 12 bases are a match to TRBD2. The V gene end was trimmed by 2 bases and the J gene end by 1 base; junction bases not matched to a gene: 4. Per the germline V gene, CDR1 is SGHTA and CDR2 is FQGTGA. The length of the CDR3 is 17 residues. The CDR3 DNA sequence: TGTGCCAGCAGCTTACGAAGACTAGCGGGGGGCACAGATACGCAGTATTTT. It is translated as CASSLRRLAGGTDTQYF.

The rearrangement uses TRBV5-6 and TRBJ2-1, with TRBD1 matching over 7 bases. There are 18 residues in the CDR3. V dropped 5 bases and J dropped 2; count of bases not matched to a gene: 16. Germline-derived CDR1 and CDR2 are SGHDT and YYEEEE. The CDR3 nucleotides are TGTGCCAGCAGGACTCGGCCCGTAACAGGGGTGGCCTACAATGAGCAGTTCTTC. This encodes CASRTRPVTGVAYNEQFF.

V is TRBV3-1 (or the pseudogene TRBV3-2) and J is TRBJ1-4, with 10 bases lining up with TRBD1. This CDR3 is built from 16 residues. Germline V gene data show CDR1 as LGHDT and CDR2 as YNNKEL (reference sequence). Germline trimming cut 5 bases from V and 6 bases from J; bases unmatched to any gene: 9. As DNA, the CDR3 is TGTGCCAGCAGCTTACCGACCGGGACAGGGGATGAAAAACTGTTTTTT. Protein product: CASSLPTGTGDEKLFF.

This clone was detected a few times. V and J are TRBV19 and TRBJ1-5; D is unclear. Trimming cost V 3 bases and J 0 bases, with 9 bases left between them. Germline loops: CDR1 LNHDA, CDR2 SQIVND (reference sequence). There are 15 residues in the CDR3. This CDR3 is CASSMAVYSNQPQHF. In DNA, the CDR3 is TGTGCCAGTAGTATGGCAGTTTATAGCAATCAGCCCCAGCATTTT. Looking up the rest from reference TRBV19 and TRBJ1-5 gives the full variable domain: DGGITQSPKYLFRKEGQNVTLSCEQNLNHDAMYWYRQDPGQGLRLIYYSQIVNDFQKGDIAEGYSVSREKKESFPLTVTSAQKNPTAFYLCASSMAVYSNQPQHFGDGTRLSIL.

The chain has TRBV19 and TRBJ1-2; D not resolved. CDR3 size: 11 residues. Deletions cut 8 bases from V and 7 bases from J, with 11 bases between. Germline CDR1 reads LNHDA; CDR2 reads SQIVND (reference sequence). In nucleotides, the CDR3 is TGTGCCAGTGACGGGTCTGTTGGCTACACCTTC. Translating gives CASDGSVGYTF.

The chain employs TRBV30 and TRBJ2-7, with TRBD1 as a possible D gene (6 bases). The V end was cut by 2 bases, the J end by 0 bases, with 20 bases between. The CDR3 has 17 residues. CDR1 and CDR2 from the germline V gene are GTSNPN and SVGIG (reference sequence). CDR3: CAWSPRATGKNSYEQYF. DNA of the CDR3: TGTGCCTGGAGTCCAAGGGCCACAGGGAAGAACTCCTACGAGCAGTACTTC.

The gene calls are TRBV10-3 and TRBJ2-7; no definite D call. V lost 2 bases and J lost 10, with 24 bases in between. The CDR3 is 16 residues long. From germline, CDR1 is ENHRY and CDR2 SYGVKD. This CDR3 reads CAISESLQSTKANQYF. CDR3 nucleotide sequence: TGTGCCATCAGTGAGAGCTTACAGTCAACCAAGGCGAACCAGTACTTC.

The gene calls are TRBV6-5 and TRBJ2-6; TRBD2 might be the D (5 bases). CDR1 is MNHEY and CDR2 is SVGAGI in the germline V gene. V shed 7 bases and J shed 2 bases, with 9 bases lying between them. CDR3 length: 14 residues. The CDR3, as DNA: TGTGCCAGCAAAGAGGGAGCTGGGGCCAACGTCCTGACTTTC. Protein: CASKEGAGANVLTF.

This rearrangement joins TRBV5-6 to TRBJ2-7; 8 nucleotides line up with TRBD1. From germline, CDR1 is SGHDT and CDR2 YYEEEE. This CDR3 spans 13 amino acids. The V gene end was trimmed by 5 bases and the J gene end by 4 bases; junction bases not matched to a gene: 5. DNA of the CDR3: TGTGCCAGCAGGACAGGGGAAAATTACGAGCAGTACTTC. It specifies CASRTGENYEQYF. The whole variable domain, remainder taken from reference TRBV5-6 and TRBJ2-7, is DAGVTQSPTHLIKTRGQQVTLRCSPKSGHDTVSWYQQALGQGPQFIFQYYEEEERQRGNFPDRFSGHQFPNYSSELNVNALLLGDSALYLCASRTGENYEQYFGPGTRLTVT.

This chain connects TRBV12-3 or TRBV12-4 to TRBJ2-5, with 8 positions matching TRBD2. This CDR3 has 13 residues. V lost 7 bases and J lost 4; bases outside the gene matches: 5. The CDR3 nucleotides are TGTGCCAGCACCCCAGCGGGGGTAGAGACCCAGTACTTC. As protein: CASTPAGVETQYF.

This clone has only a few counts. The genes are TRBV19 and TRBJ2-5, with no clear D. Germline-derived CDR1 and CDR2 are LNHDA and SQIVND (reference sequence). Trimming cost V 5 bases and J 1 base, with 8 bases left between them. The CDR3 totals 13 residues. CDR3 DNA: TGTGCCAGTAGTCCGAGTGGCCAAGAGACCCAGTACTTC. Translated, it gives CASSPSGQETQYF.

V is TRBV27 and J is TRBJ1-6; the match to TRBD1 covers 9 bases. Germline CDR1 reads MNHEY; CDR2 reads SMNVEV (reference sequence). After removal of 4 bases from V and 6 bases from J, the junction contained 13 bases not matched to a gene. The CDR3 runs to 18 residues. CDR3 residues: CASSSWTGATRINSPLHF. The CDR3 DNA sequence: TGTGCCAGCAGTTCGTGGACAGGGGCAACCCGCATTAATTCACCCCTCCACTTT.

V gene TRBV19 combines with J gene TRBJ1-5; the match to TRBD1 covers 9 bases. This CDR3 spans 17 amino acids. Germline V CDR1 and CDR2: LNHDA, SQIVND (reference sequence). V was clipped by 4 bases and J by 0 bases; unmatched bases: 7. The CDR3 reads CASSTGQGGDSNQPQHF. The CDR3 region has the DNA TGTGCCAGTAGTACGGGACAGGGAGGAGATAGCAATCAGCCCCAGCATTTT.

The rearrangement joins TRBV29-1 to TRBJ2-7; 12 positions agree with TRBD1. The CDR3 has 22 amino acids. Germline V lookup: CDR1 SQVTM, CDR2 ANQGSEA. V lost 0 bases and J lost 1; bases outside the gene matches: 22. This chain's CDR3 is CSVEDQETPGQGARVWSYEQYF. CDR3 sequence (DNA): TGCAGCGTTGAAGATCAAGAAACTCCGGGACAGGGGGCGAGGGTCTGGTCCTACGAGCAGTACTTC.

This chain uses TRBV3-1 (or the pseudogene TRBV3-2) with TRBJ2-3; the match to TRBD1 covers 7 bases. The ends lost 0 bases at V and 1 base at J; junction bases unmatched: 7. Germline CDR1 is LGHDT and CDR2 is YNNKEL (reference sequence). The CDR3 covers 17 residues. CDR3 protein: CASSQEGRQGGTDTQYF. In DNA, the CDR3 is TGTGCCAGCAGCCAAGAGGGGAGACAGGGTGGCACAGATACGCAGTATTTT.

The J gene is TRBJ1-4, the V gene TRBV5-8; 7 nucleotides align to TRBD1. This CDR3 contains 15 residues. Trimming at V came to 5 bases and at J to 7 bases, leaving 11 bases not matched to a gene. From germline, CDR1 is SGHTS and CDR2 YDEGEE. The CDR3 nucleotides read TGTGCCAGCAGTCACCGACAGGGAGGCGTTGAAAAACTGTTTTTT. It specifies CASSHRQGGVEKLFF.